Below are 13 T cell receptor beta chains sequenced from a single sample in a study of blood T cell repertoires in COVID-19. Sequenced by immunoSEQ multiplex PCR; TCRdb stores in-frame clones only, minus some. In the table there are over 400,000 clones, just over 85% of which are singletons. The sample was peripheral blood. The receptor set was obtained from a young woman with active or convalescent COVID-19.

This chain uses TRBV7-9 with TRBJ2-1; TRBD2 aligns across 9 bases. The CDR3 extends over 16 amino acids. The germline V gene encodes CDR1 SEHNR and CDR2 FQNEAQ (reference sequence). The V gene end was trimmed by 4 bases and the J gene end by 4 bases; junction bases not matched to a gene: 8. The CDR3 reads CASSSIPGLAYNEQFF. DNA of the CDR3: TGTGCCAGCAGCTCCATACCGGGACTAGCATACAATGAGCAGTTCTTC.

This chain joins TRBV6-5 and TRBJ1-1, with 9 bases identical to TRBD1. This CDR3 is 14 amino acids long. V lost 5 bases and J lost 6; bases outside the gene matches: 7. The V gene's germline CDR1 is MNHEY and CDR2 SVGAGI. The CDR3: CASSTRTGEAEAFF. CDR3 DNA sequence: TGTGCCAGCAGTACGAGGACAGGGGAGGCTGAAGCTTTCTTT.

In its sample, this clone was seen a few times. The V gene is TRBV6-7, the J gene TRBJ1-2, with TRBD1 as a possible D gene (5 bases). TRBV6-7 is reported as an ORF; its role is uncertain. This CDR3 contains 14 residues. Trimming took off 6 bases at V and 8 bases at J, with 19 bases between the two ends. The CDR3 sequence: CASRPTVSRYGYTF. In DNA, the CDR3 is TGTGCCAGCAGGCCGACAGTGTCCAGGTACGGCTACACCTTC.

The V gene is TRBV14, the J gene TRBJ2-7; TRBD1 matches at 8 bases. This CDR3 region has 18 residues. CDR1 SGHDN and CDR2 FVKESK come from the germline V gene. Trimming removed 2 bases from V and 5 bases from J; junction bases left unmatched: 17. The CDR3 is CASSQTGVVTGDRDEQYF. DNA for the CDR3: TGTGCCAGCAGCCAAACAGGTGTAGTGACAGGGGATCGGGACGAGCAGTACTTC.

This chain connects TRBV24-1 to TRBJ1-1; D is ambiguous. Trimming pared 7 bases from V and 8 bases from J, leaving 7 bases between. Germline CDR1 is KGHDR and CDR2 is SFDVKD. The CDR3 has 10 residues. CDR3 DNA sequence: TGTGCCACCAGGGCAATCGAAGCTTTCTTT. Translating it yields CATRAIEAFF.

V usage is TRBV2 and J usage is TRBJ2-7; 9 bases are a match to TRBD2. Germline V gene data show CDR1 as SNHLY and CDR2 as FYNNEI. Germline trimming cut 7 bases from V and 2 bases from J; bases unmatched to any gene: 12. The CDR3 has 16 residues. In DNA form, the CDR3 reads TGTGCCAGCACCCCCCGAGGTAGCGGGGGAACCTACGAGCAGTACTTC. Its translation is CASTPRGSGGTYEQYF.

The table lists this clone with a count of one. One junction end disagrees with the germline gene, perhaps due to a read error. The rearrangement uses TRBV6-1 and TRBJ1-4; D is uncertain. Looked up from germline, CDR1 is MNHNS and CDR2 is SASEGT. The CDR3 sequence is 15 residues long. CDR3 nucleotides: TGTGCCAGTAGTGATCTAAACAGCTTAAATGAAAAACTGTTTTTT. Translating gives CASSDLNSLNEKLFF.

The V gene is TRBV19, the J gene TRBJ1-4; 9 bases line up with TRBD1. J gave up 8 bases and V 6 bases, and 7 bases lay outside the gene matches. The CDR3 is 14 amino acids. The germline V gene encodes CDR1 LNHDA and CDR2 SQIVND (reference sequence). The CDR3 loop is CASRKQGAGEKLFF. The CDR3, as DNA: TGTGCCAGTAGGAAACAGGGGGCAGGAGAAAAACTGTTTTTT.

This sequence joins TRBV27 and TRBJ1-2; 7 nucleotides match TRBD1. With V trimmed by 4 bases and J by 5 bases, 10 bases remained unmatched. This CDR3 is built from 15 residues. CDR1 and CDR2 (germline): MNHEY, SMNVEV (reference sequence). The chain's CDR3 is CASSSLDRIKYGYTF. CDR3 sequence (DNA): TGTGCCAGCAGTTCGCTGGACAGGATTAAGTATGGCTACACCTTC.

The chain recombines TRBV12-3 or TRBV12-4 with TRBJ2-2; D not resolved. The CDR3 covers 13 residues. V lost 6 bases and J lost 6, with 11 bases in between. The CDR3 coding sequence is TGTGCCAGCAGATCTGAGATATCCGGGGAGCTGTTTTTT. This sequence encodes CASRSEISGELFF.

This clone was observed a few times. The rearrangement links TRBV5-1 to TRBJ1-4; perhaps TRBD1 as D (6 bases). This CDR3 comprises 15 residues. CDR1 is SGHRS and CDR2 is YFSETQ in the germline V gene. V lost 2 bases to trimming and J lost 3 bases, with 11 bases between them. The CDR3 spells CASSLRGYANEKLFF. The CDR3 coding sequence is TGCGCCAGCAGCTTAAGGGGGTATGCTAATGAAAAACTGTTTTTT.

The chain couples TRBV18 to TRBJ1-1, with 7 bases matching TRBD1. This CDR3 contains 20 residues. Germline CDR1 reads KGHSH; CDR2 reads LQKENI. V trimming: 1 base; J trimming: 1 base; junction bases outside the gene matches: 18. CDR3 protein: CASSPRPPTGDKGKNTEAFF. CDR3 DNA: TGTGCCAGCTCACCACGACCTCCCACAGGGGATAAGGGTAAGAACACTGAAGCTTTCTTT.

The rearrangement joins TRBV27 to TRBJ1-2, with TRBD1 matching over 8 bases. With 6 bases clipped from V and 6 bases from J, the junction kept 12 bases outside the gene matches. Germline CDR1 and CDR2: MNHEY and SMNVEV (reference sequence). The CDR3 consists of 15 residues. In DNA, the CDR3 is TGTGCCAGCAGAAAGACGGGACAGGTTAAAAATGGCTACACCTTC. This translates into CASRKTGQVKNGYTF.